The entry below gives a single T cell receptor beta chain sequence along with its context. TCRdb's copy holds only in-frame clones and misses some; the assay was immunoSEQ multiplex PCR. Here the sample spans over a million clones, approximately 98.5% being singletons. The data were taken from a study of shared clonotypes between healthy human individuals. Those who donated were healthy HIV-negative adults, with no recent acute infections or vaccinations reported. V shed 6 bases and J shed 0 bases, with 12 bases lying between them. There are 15 residues in the CDR3. The material sequenced was naive CD4+ T cells sorted from blood. Specified subset: CD45RA+ positively selected. The chain joins TRBV5-3 to TRBJ1-4; D call uncertain. TRBV5-3 is treated as an ORF (open reading frame) with a function not yet certain. The receptor was derived from a man aged 25 to 40 in good health. The CDR3, as DNA: TGTGCCAGAACTGGCCTCCGGCCAACTAATGAAAAACTGTTTTTT. This encodes CARTGLRPTNEKLFF.